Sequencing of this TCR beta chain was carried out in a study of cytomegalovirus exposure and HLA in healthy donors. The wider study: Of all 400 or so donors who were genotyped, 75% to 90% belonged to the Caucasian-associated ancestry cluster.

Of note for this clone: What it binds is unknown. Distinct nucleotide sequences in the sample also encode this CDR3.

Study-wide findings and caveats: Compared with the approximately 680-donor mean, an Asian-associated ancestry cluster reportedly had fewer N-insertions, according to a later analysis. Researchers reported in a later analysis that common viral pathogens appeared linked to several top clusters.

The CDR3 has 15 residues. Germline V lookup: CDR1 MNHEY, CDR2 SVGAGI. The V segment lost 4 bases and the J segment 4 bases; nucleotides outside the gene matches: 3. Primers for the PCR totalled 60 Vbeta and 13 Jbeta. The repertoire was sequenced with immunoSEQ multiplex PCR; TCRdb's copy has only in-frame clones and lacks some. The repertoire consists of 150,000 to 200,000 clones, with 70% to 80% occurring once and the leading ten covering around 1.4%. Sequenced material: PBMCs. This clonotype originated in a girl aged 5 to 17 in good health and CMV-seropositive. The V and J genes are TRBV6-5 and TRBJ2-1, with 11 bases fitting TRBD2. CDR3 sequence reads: CASSLLAGEYNEQFF. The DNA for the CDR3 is TGTGCCAGCAGTTTACTAGCGGGGGAGTACAATGAGCAGTTCTTC.